Sequencing of this TCR beta chain was carried out in a study of OX40 agonist ivuxolimab in advanced cancers. Study-level background: Ivuxolimab was an agonistic, fully human IgG2 monoclonal antibody directed against OX40 (CD134), a costimulatory receptor. Peripheral TCRbeta sequencing was intended to test whether TCR sequence diversity was altered and clonal T-cell expansion was caused by ivuxolimab. The paper reports the monotherapy dose-escalation portion (N of about 50 patients) of the phase I ivuxolimab trial. Intravenous ivuxolimab was administered to patients every 2 weeks at six dose levels: 0.01, 0.1, 0.3, 1.5, 3 and 10 mg/kg. Of the roughly 50 dose-escalation patients, hepatocellular carcinoma was present in about 19, melanoma in around 15, renal cell carcinoma in 9 and head and neck cancer in 9. A male proportion of roughly 80% and a mean age of approximately 60 years, ranging from roughly 23 to 85, were recorded for the dose-escalation cohort. Prior anti-PD-1, anti-PD-L1 or anti-CTLA-4 therapy was permitted, and checkpoint inhibitors had been received by less than 45% of dose-escalation patients. Partial responses occurred in three dose-escalation patients: two with cutaneous melanoma and one with hepatocellular carcinoma. On the study overall, not on this receptor specifically: At doses of 0.1 to 3.0 mg/kg, clonal expansion of both CD4+ and CD8+ T cells in blood was seen between baseline and week 6. In the 0.1-3.0 mg/kg groups, partial responders were among the patients with the lowest normalized peripheral clonal expansion, particularly in CD8+ T cells. After ivuxolimab, CD8+ T cells had more expanded clones than CD4+ T cells on average. Low levels of normalized T-cell clonal expansion were also shown by some nonresponding patients. The antigen specificity of the clonally expanded peripheral T cells was not determined.

To sequence the TCRbeta CDR3 region, genomic DNA was isolated from the sorted cells. The immunoSEQ Assay was used to sequence the TCRbeta CDR3 regions. TCRdb mirrors the immuneACCESS table, restricted to in-frame sequences. Some clones are absent from its copies; in checked studies, under half trace to an unresolved V gene, and the reason for the others is unknown. The sample records roughly 100,000 clones, approximately 83% of which are singletons. The ten largest account for roughly 1.5% of the sample. Details on this clone: Which antigen it targets is not known. No base quality information exists; no much larger clone differs at one position.

Patients with a history of autoimmune disease or receiving systemic immunosuppression were excluded from the trial. Peripheral blood for TCR sequencing was drawn from every dose cohort at baseline, at cycle 4 day 1 and at cycle 7 day 1. The samples were taken from a phase I, first-in-human, multicenter, open-label dose-escalation trial of ivuxolimab. Adults with locally advanced or metastatic head and neck squamous cell, hepatocellular, melanoma or renal cell carcinoma were enrolled in the trial. Before TCR sequencing, CD4+ T cells and CD8+ T cells were sorted from peripheral blood as separate populations. The sequence was collected from an adult with an advanced solid tumor such as melanoma, head and neck, liver or kidney cancer. The sample consisted of CD4+ or CD8+ T cells sorted from blood, taken in a trial of the OX40 agonist ivuxolimab.

The CDR3 amino acid sequence is: CSAYRDSSNEKLFF. The DNA reads as follows: TGCAGCGCTTACCGGGACAGCTCTAATGAAAAACTGTTTTTT. The chain is assembled from TRBV29-1 and TRBJ1-4, and TRBD1 matches 7 of the central bases. V is pruned by 7 bases and J by 3 bases, leaving 8 bases of the junction without a gene match. The germline V gene yields SQVTM for CDR1 and ANQGSEA for CDR2. The cysteine opens and the phenylalanine closes a CDR3 of 14 amino acids. CDR3 DNA only is kept here, 42 bases in frame from base 1.